The T cell receptor (beta chain) under discussion was sequenced for a study of blood T cells in healthy people across ages. Regarding the study as a whole: With unsorted PBMCs, a conclusive comparison of naive versus antigen-experienced cells was not possible.

A second PCR of 7 to 11 cycles used a sample-barcoded 5' primer and a J-beta primer mix. TCRdb called the 5' RACE reads again in MiXCR, with one record for every CDR3 protein. The sample includes approximately 360,000 distinct CDR3 sequences, more than 45% seen only once; the top ten take 45% to 55%. This clonotype has only one observation. The antigen is unknown. The study drew donors from healthy Caucasian individuals in Russia aged 6 to 90. CDR1 is SEHNR and CDR2 is FQNEAQ in the germline V gene (reference sequence). The CDR3 is 16 amino acids. This clonotype was sampled from a man in his 60s in good health. The V gene is TRBV7-9, the J gene TRBJ2-5; 8 positions agree with TRBD2. The DNA matches TRBJ2-1 better at its end, which makes the J call doubtful. Sample: blood. The CDR3 loop is CASSFGLAGSQETQFF. The CDR3 nucleotides read TGTGCCAGCAGCTTTGGTTTAGCGGGAAGTCAAGAGACCCAGTTCTTC.